This T cell receptor beta chain emerged from a study of beta chain features in type 1 diabetes. The overall study: Examined across all samples were around 110,000,000 sorted cells.

CDR3 length: 12 residues. J lost 10 bases, V lost 11 bases, and 4 bases had no gene match. Per germline, CDR1 SNHLY and CDR2 FYNNEI. Study-wide results and caveats: Small HLA sub-analyses could not settle whether HLA shapes TCRB rearrangement. When Type 1 diabetes patients were examined, their TCRB CDR3s proved moderately but significantly shorter in all four CD4+ subsets. Healthy donors had naive, central memory and Treg TCRB repertoires that appeared less similar than those seen among patients.

On this clone itself: Its antigen is undetermined.

The investigators reverse transcribed all of the isolated RNA, so they sequenced expressed TCRB transcripts. Sequenced by immunoSEQ multiplex PCR; TCRdb stores in-frame clones only, minus some. This sample has over 200,000 clones, with approximately 10% found just once. Sorted populations all had greater than 95% purity. This TCR derives from a young man with type 1 diabetes. Input material: naive CD4+ T cells from blood. The chain is built from TRBV2 and TRBJ1-6; 11 positions agree with TRBD1. CDR3 loop: CAGQGAGSPLHF. The CDR3, as DNA: TGTGCCGGACAGGGGGCAGGGTCACCCCTCCACTTT.